The sequence of this T cell receptor beta chain was determined in a study of PD-L1 blockade in urothelial cancer. Study-wide background: The study started patients on atezolizumab at some point between 2013 and 2015, giving 1,200 mg intravenously every 3 weeks. Median T cell yield per blood sample was 141,255 cells. Patients had been given 0 to 3 earlier chemotherapy regimens.

Sequencing was performed with immunoSEQ multiplex PCR; in TCRdb, only in-frame clones are kept and a portion is missing. The sample comprises tens of thousands of clones, over 75% of which are singletons, and more than 1.5% rests with the top ten. CDR1 is SEHNR, CDR2 FQNEAQ, per germline (reference sequence). The CDR3 loop spans 11 amino acids. Trimming shortened V by 5 bases and J by 3 bases, and 4 bases separated the two germline ends. A note on this clone: The antigen is unknown.

Time point defined: peripheral blood 6 weeks after treatment start. General observations from the study: Patients with below-median pretreatment blood clonality survived longer.

Material: PBMCs, obtained around atezolizumab (anti-PD-L1) treatment. V usage is TRBV7-9 and J usage is TRBJ2-5; D not resolved. The receptor comes from a man in his forties or fifties with urothelial cancer. DNA of the CDR3: TGTGCCAGCAGCAACAAAGAGACCCAGTACTTC. This codes for CASSNKETQYF.